This T cell receptor beta chain originates from a study of blood T cell repertoires in COVID-19. Unmatched junction bases numbered 16, after V lost 7 bases and J lost 6 bases. The germline CDR1 and CDR2 sequences are SNHLY and FYNNEI. This CDR3 region has 16 residues. Assay: immunoSEQ multiplex PCR; the TCRdb copy retains only in-frame clones and omits some. The sample has some 180,000 clones, approximately 80% seen once. The sequence was collected from a human donor in a cohort sampled during active COVID-19. The rearrangement links TRBV2 to TRBJ2-7; TRBD2 matches 9 bases. Sequenced sample: peripheral blood. The CDR3 reads CASTNAVAGGLFEQYF. The CDR3 region has the DNA TGTGCCAGCACCAACGCCGTGGCGGGAGGGTTGTTCGAGCAGTACTTC.